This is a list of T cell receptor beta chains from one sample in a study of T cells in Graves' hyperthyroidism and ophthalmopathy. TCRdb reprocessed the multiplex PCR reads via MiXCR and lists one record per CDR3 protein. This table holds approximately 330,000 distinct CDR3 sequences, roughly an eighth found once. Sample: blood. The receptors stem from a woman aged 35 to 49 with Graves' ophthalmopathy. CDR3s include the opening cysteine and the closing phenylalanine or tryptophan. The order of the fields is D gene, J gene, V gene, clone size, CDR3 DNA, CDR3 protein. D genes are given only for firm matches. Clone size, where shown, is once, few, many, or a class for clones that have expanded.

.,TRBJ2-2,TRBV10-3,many,TGTGCCATCAGTGTCAAGGGGGTTGGCACCGGGGAGCTGTTTTTT,CAISVKGVGTGELFF
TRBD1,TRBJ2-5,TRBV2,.,TGTGCCAGCAGTGGTACAGGGGGGCAGCAAGAGACCCAGTACTTC,CASSGTGGQQETQYF
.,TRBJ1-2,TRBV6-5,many,TGTGCCAGCAGTTTCGGACCTTCATATGGCTACACCTTC,CASSFGPSYGYTF
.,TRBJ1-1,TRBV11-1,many,TGTGCCAGCAGCCCCGGGCTATTGAGCATGAACACTGAAGCTTTCTTT,CASSPGLLSMNTEAFF
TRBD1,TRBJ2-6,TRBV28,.,TGTGCCAGCAGAGAGGGGGCCCCGGGGGCCAACGTCCTGACTTTC,CASREGAPGANVLTF
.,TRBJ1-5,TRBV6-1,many,TGTGCCAGCAGTGAAGCAGCAGGGGCGGTCAATCAGCCCCAGCATTTT,CASSEAAGAVNQPQHF
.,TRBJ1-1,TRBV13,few,TGTGCCAGCACTCCCGACGTGGTGGGGATGAACACTGAAGCTTTCTTT,CASTPDVVGMNTEAFF
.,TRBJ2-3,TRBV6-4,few,TGTGCCAGCAGTGACTCACAGGGTGCAACAGATACGCAGTATTTT,CASSDSQGATDTQYF
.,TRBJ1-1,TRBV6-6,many,TGTGCCAGCAGTTACTCCAAGGGTGGCACTGAAGCTTTCTTT,CASSYSKGGTEAFF
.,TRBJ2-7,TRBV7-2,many,TGTGCCAGCAGCTTAGCTGCCCGGGAGACCCCCTACGAGCAGTACTTC,CASSLAARETPYEQYF
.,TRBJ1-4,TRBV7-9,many,TGTGCCAGCAGCCCTGGGGTCAGTATAATGGAAAAACTGTTTTTT,CASSPGVSIMEKLFF
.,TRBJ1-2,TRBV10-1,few,TGCGCCAGCAGTGAGACAGCTACCTATGGCTACACCTTC,CASSETATYGYTF
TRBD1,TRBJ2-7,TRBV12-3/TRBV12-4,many,TGTGCCAGCAGTCCGTCGACAGGGGCCTACGAGCAGTACTTC,CASSPSTGAYEQYF
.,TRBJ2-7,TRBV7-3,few,TGTGCCAGCAGCTTATCGCGGAGGGCGCGTTGGAACGAGCAGTACTTC,CASSLSRRARWNEQYF
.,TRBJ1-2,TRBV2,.,TGTGCCAGCAGTGAAAGGGGGTATATTGGCTACACCTTC,CASSERGYIGYTF
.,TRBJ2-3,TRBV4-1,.,TGCGCCAGCAGCTCAACGACAGGGAGGAGCACAGATACGCAGTATTTT,CASSSTTGRSTDTQYF
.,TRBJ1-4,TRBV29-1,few,TGCAGCGTCCTGGGGGAAGGGGATGAAAAACTGTTTTTT,CSVLGEGDEKLFF
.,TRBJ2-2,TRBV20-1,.,TGCAGTGCTAGACCACGCTGGACGAACACCGGGGAGCTGTTTTTT,CSARPRWTNTGELFF
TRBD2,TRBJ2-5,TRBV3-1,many,TGTGCCAGCAGCTGGGGGGGCCAAGAGACCCAGTACTTC,CASSWGGQETQYF
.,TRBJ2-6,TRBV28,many,TGTGCCAGCAGTTTATGGTCGGGAGCGTTTGGGGCCAACGTCCTGACTTTC,CASSLWSGAFGANVLTF
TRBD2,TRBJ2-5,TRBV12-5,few,TGTGCTAGTGGTTTTTGGACTAGCCACTGGGGGACCCAGTACTTC,CASGFWTSHWGTQYF
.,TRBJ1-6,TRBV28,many,TGTGCCAGCAGTTTATACGTCAGGGGAAATTCACCCCTCCACTTT,CASSLYVRGNSPLHF
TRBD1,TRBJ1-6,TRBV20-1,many,TGCAGTGCTAGAGATGTGACGACAGGGGTCGGTTCACCCCTCCACTTT,CSARDVTTGVGSPLHF
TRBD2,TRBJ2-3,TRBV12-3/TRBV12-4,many,TGTGCCAGCAGTCCCACGACTAGCGAGGTTCCAGATACGCAGTATTTT,CASSPTTSEVPDTQYF
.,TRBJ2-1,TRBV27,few,TGTGCCAGCAGTCCGGACTCGACCAATGAGCAGTTCTTC,CASSPDSTNEQFF
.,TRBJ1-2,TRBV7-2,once,TGTGCCAGCAGCGCCGGGACACTATTTAACTATGGCTACACCTTC,CASSAGTLFNYGYTF
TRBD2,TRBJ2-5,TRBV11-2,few,TGTGCCAGCAGCATCGGGACTAGCCCCCAGACCTTC,CASSIGTSPQTF
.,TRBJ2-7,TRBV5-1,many,TGCGCCAGCAGCTTGGATCGGGGTAGGACTGGGTACGAGCAGTACTTC,CASSLDRGRTGYEQYF
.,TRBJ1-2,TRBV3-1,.,TGTGCCAGCAGCCAAGGTATTGTCAAGGGCGGCTACACCTTC,CASSQGIVKGGYTF
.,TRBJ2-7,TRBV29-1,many,TGCAGCGCCGGGGACTTACGCTCCTACGAGCAGTACTTC,CSAGDLRSYEQYF
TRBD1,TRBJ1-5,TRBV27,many,TGTGCCAGCAGTTTACCTACTGACAGGGAAAGCAATCAGCCCCAGCATTTT,CASSLPTDRESNQPQHF
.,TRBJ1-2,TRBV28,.,TGTGCCAGCAGTTTATCCCCTACAGGGCCCGGGGTCAATGGCTACACCTTC,CASSLSPTGPGVNGYTF
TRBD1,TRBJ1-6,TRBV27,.,TGTGCCAGCAGTTTGCTGAGTTACCGGGACAGCCCTTATAATTCACCCCTCCACTTT,CASSLLSYRDSPYNSPLHF
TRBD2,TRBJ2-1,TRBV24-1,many,TGTGCCTGCGGCGGACTAGCGCCCTACAATGAGCAGTTCTTC,CACGGLAPYNEQFF
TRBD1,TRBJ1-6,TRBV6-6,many,TGTGCCAGCAGTTACTCACAGGGGAATTCACCCCTCCACTTT,CASSYSQGNSPLHF
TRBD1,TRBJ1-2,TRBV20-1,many,TGCAGTGCTTTTAGTACAGGGGGCGCGGGTGGCTACACCTTC,CSAFSTGGAGGYTF
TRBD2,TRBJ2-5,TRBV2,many,TGTGCCAGCAGTGTTGTAGCGGGGGGGTCGCAAGAGACCCAGTACTTC,CASSVVAGGSQETQYF
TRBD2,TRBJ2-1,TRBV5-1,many,TGCGCCAGCAGCCGGACTAGCGGGGCCGGAAATGAGCAGTTCTTC,CASSRTSGAGNEQFF
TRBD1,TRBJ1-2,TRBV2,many,TGTGCCAGCAGTAAATATACGGGACAGAACTATGGCTACACCTTC,CASSKYTGQNYGYTF
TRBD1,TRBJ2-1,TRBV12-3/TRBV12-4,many,TGTGCCAGCAGTCGCGGGACAGGCAATGAGCAGTTCTTC,CASSRGTGNEQFF
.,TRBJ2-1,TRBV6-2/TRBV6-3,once,TGTGCCGCGACCCTGGGATATGAGCAGTTCTTC,CAATLGYEQFF
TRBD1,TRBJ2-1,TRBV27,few,TGTGCCAGCAGTTCCCGGGACAGCCGACACAATGAGCAGTTCTTC,CASSSRDSRHNEQFF
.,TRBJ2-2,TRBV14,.,TGTGCCAGCAGCCTGCGGGGTGCCGGGGAGCTGTTTTTT,CASSLRGAGELFF
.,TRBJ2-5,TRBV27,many,TGTGCCAGCAGTTTTCGTGGGGAGACCCAGTACTTC,CASSFRGETQYF
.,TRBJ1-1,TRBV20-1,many,TGCAGTGCTAGTCGAGTCACTGAAGCTTTCTTT,CSASRVTEAFF
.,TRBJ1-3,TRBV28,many,TGTGCCAGCAGTTTATGGAGAGAGTTGCCCGGGTACACCATATATTTT,CASSLWRELPGYTIYF
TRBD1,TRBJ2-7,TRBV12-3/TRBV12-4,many,TGTGCCAGCAGCCATGGCGGGACAGGGGACTACGAGCAGTACTTC,CASSHGGTGDYEQYF
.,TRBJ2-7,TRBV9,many,TGTGCCAGCAGCGTAGCGGGAGTTTCCCACGAGCAGTACTTC,CASSVAGVSHEQYF